Listed here are 22 T cell receptor beta chains from one sample, sequenced in a study of cytomegalovirus exposure and HLA in healthy donors (dated by TCRdb to 2017 to 2019). Libraries were built with the immunoSEQ multiplex PCR assay. A mixture of 60 forward primers for TCR Vbeta segments and 13 reverse primers for TCR Jbeta segments was used in the multiplex PCR. Drawn from immuneACCESS, this table holds only the in-frame rearrangements with V and J called that TCRdb kept. Clones are partly lost; checked studies trace under half to an unresolved V gene and leave the rest unexplained. Present in this sample are around 140,000 clones, roughly 80% of which were seen just once. The leading ten clones occupy 1.4% to 1.5% of the sample. The sample taken for sequencing was PBMCs. The receptor set was obtained from a female donor in good health and CMV-seronegative.

The chain links TRBV27 to TRBJ2-6; 13 positions agree with TRBD2. V shed 4 bases and J 0 bases; nucleotides not matched to a gene: 6. The CDR3 loop spans 19 amino acids. Germline V gene data show CDR1 as MNHEY and CDR2 as SMNVEV (reference sequence). The CDR3 DNA reads TGTGCCAGCAGTTCCCGACTAGCGGGAGGCCTCTCTGGGGCCAACGTCCTGACTTTC. Residues: CASSSRLAGGLSGANVLTF.

The chain couples TRBV11-2 to TRBJ1-3; maybe TRBD1 (5 bases). The CDR3 sequence is 15 residues long. The V gene lost 2 bases and the J gene lost 3 bases, with 11 bases spanning the gap. Looked up from germline, CDR1 is SGHAT and CDR2 is FQNNGV. CDR3 residues: CASSLSRVGGNTIYF. The CDR3 bases are TGTGCCAGCAGCTTATCCAGGGTCGGTGGAAACACCATATATTTT.

The V call is TRBV9, the J call TRBJ2-3; TRBD2 might be the D (6 bases). V lost 3 bases to trimming and J lost 0 bases, with 14 bases between them. The CDR3 has 16 residues. Germline V gene lookup returns CDR1 SGDLS and CDR2 YYNGEE. CDR3 bases: TGTGCCAGCAGCGCATTAGCGGCCTCTAGCACAGATACGCAGTATTTT. Protein: CASSALAASSTDTQYF.

The genes are TRBV5-1 and TRBJ1-1; perhaps TRBD1 as D (5 bases). The V and J ends lost 3 bases and 5 bases respectively, with 17 bases between them. Germline V gene sequence: CDR1 SGHRS, CDR2 YFSETQ. This CDR3 spans 15 amino acids. CDR3: CASSSGFVRGTEAFF. The CDR3 DNA reads TGCGCCAGCAGCTCCGGCTTTGTCCGGGGGACTGAAGCTTTCTTT.

This clone was observed a single time. The V gene is TRBV4-1, the J gene TRBJ2-7; TRBD2 matches 9 bases. Per germline, CDR1 MGHRA and CDR2 YSYEKL. The junction had 6 bases not matched to a gene; V was cut back by 3 bases and J by 0 bases. There are 16 residues in the CDR3. The CDR3 reads CASSQRLAGISYEQYF. DNA for the CDR3: TGCGCCAGCAGCCAGCGTCTAGCGGGGATCTCCTACGAGCAGTACTTC.

The chain employs TRBV5-4 and TRBJ1-2; 8 nucleotides match TRBD1. This CDR3 has 14 amino acids. J lost 7 bases, V lost 8 bases, and 13 bases had no gene match. Germline CDR1 and CDR2: SGHNT and YYREEE (reference sequence). Here the CDR3 DNA reads TGTGCCAGTTCATTCGGGCAGGGGGCTTCTGGCTACACCTTC. Translation gives CASSFGQGASGYTF.

This chain joins TRBV7-6 and TRBJ2-7; 10 nucleotides line up with TRBD2. The junction had 14 bases not matched to a gene; V was cut back by 3 bases and J by 3 bases. CDR3 length: 18 residues. CDR1 and CDR2 from the germline V gene are SGHVS and FNYEAQ. CDR3 residues: CASSFHTSSGTSVYEQYF. CDR3 coding DNA: TGTGCCAGCAGCTTCCACACAAGCTCCGGGACTAGCGTCTACGAGCAGTACTTC.

The J gene is TRBJ2-7, the V gene TRBV7-2; 11 bases fit TRBD1. CDR1 SGHTA and CDR2 FQGNSA come from the germline V gene. The CDR3 spans 15 residues. V dropped 6 bases and J dropped 6; count of bases not matched to a gene: 10. CDR3 amino acids: CASSYLRDRGSEQYF. The CDR3 coding sequence is TGTGCCAGCAGTTACCTCAGGGACAGGGGGAGCGAGCAGTACTTC.

The V gene is TRBV5-6, the J gene TRBJ1-2, with D hard to call. The CDR3 loop spans 13 amino acids. Trimming cost V 4 bases and J 7 bases, with 14 bases left between them. Germline lookup yields CDR1 SGHDT and CDR2 YYEEEE. The CDR3 sequence: CASSPSVRGGYTF. For the CDR3, the DNA is TGTGCCAGCAGCCCCTCGGTGAGAGGTGGCTACACCTTC. The variable domain in full, with the rest retrieved from reference TRBV5-6 and TRBJ1-2, is DAGVTQSPTHLIKTRGQQVTLRCSPKSGHDTVSWYQQALGQGPQFIFQYYEEEERQRGNFPDRFSGHQFPNYSSELNVNALLLGDSALYLCASSPSVRGGYTFGSGTRLTVV.

The chain is built from TRBV5-1 and TRBJ1-4, with a tentative D call TRBD1 (6 bases). CDR1 and CDR2 from the germline V gene are SGHRS and YFSETQ. The CDR3 loop spans 14 amino acids. V lost 3 bases, J lost 6 bases, and 12 bases lay in between. CDR3 nucleotide sequence: TGCGCCAGCAGCTCCACAGGGTTAGATGAAAAACTGTTTTTT. Translating gives CASSSTGLDEKLFF.

The rearrangement links TRBV4-1 to TRBJ2-7; D is possibly TRBD1 (5 bases). V lost 1 base and J lost 3, with 16 bases in between. The CDR3 length is 16 residues. The germline V gene has CDR1 MGHRA and CDR2 YSYEKL. CDR3 in DNA: TGCGCCAGCAGCCAAGGGGCAGGGATCAGCGTCTACGAGCAGTACTTC. This gives the protein CASSQGAGISVYEQYF.

This chain joins TRBV28 and TRBJ2-7; 7 bases agree with TRBD1. This CDR3 has 13 residues. J gave up 2 bases and V 7 bases, and 5 bases lay outside the gene matches. Germline V gene sequence: CDR1 MDHEN, CDR2 SYDVKM. The CDR3 loop reads CASTRQGPYEQYF. In nucleotides, the CDR3 is TGTGCCAGCACTCGACAGGGCCCCTACGAGCAGTACTTC.

V is TRBV6-5 and J is TRBJ1-5; D gene uncertain. The CDR3 covers 16 residues. V lost 2 bases, J lost 0 bases, and 11 bases lay in between. In germline, CDR1 is MNHEY, CDR2 SVGAGI. CDR3 residues: CASSYTWTDSNQPQHF. CDR3 bases: TGTGCCAGCAGTTACACCTGGACTGATAGCAATCAGCCCCAGCATTTT.

The rearrangement links TRBV6-5 to TRBJ2-1; 9 bases line up with TRBD1. After removal of 0 bases from V and 8 bases from J, the junction contained 5 bases not matched to a gene. The CDR3 spans 15 residues. From germline, CDR1 is MNHEY and CDR2 SVGAGI. The CDR3 protein is CASSYSNRGQDEQFF. The CDR3 nucleotides read TGTGCCAGCAGTTACTCGAACAGGGGGCAGGATGAGCAGTTCTTC.

The chain joins TRBV9 to TRBJ2-5, with 8 nucleotides matching TRBD2. Germline lookup yields CDR1 SGDLS and CDR2 YYNGEE. The CDR3 runs 15 residues. The V and J ends lost 0 bases and 4 bases, in that order; junction bases with no gene match: 5. The CDR3 protein is CASSVAAGAGETQYF. For the CDR3, the DNA is TGTGCCAGCAGCGTAGCAGCGGGAGCTGGAGAGACCCAGTACTTC.

This clone was seen a single time. The CDR3 region is CASAEGVRTEAFF. CDR3 DNA: TGTGCCAGCGCAGAGGGGGTGAGGACTGAAGCTTTCTTT. The J gene is TRBJ1-1, the V gene TRBV28, with D possibly matching TRBD1 (6 bases). Trimming removed 8 bases at V and 5 bases at J, with 15 bases between. Germline lookup yields CDR1 MDHEN and CDR2 SYDVKM. The CDR3 spans 13 residues. Full variable domain (outside the CDR3, taken from reference TRBV28 and TRBJ1-1): DVKVTQSSRYLVKRTGEKVFLECVQDMDHENMFWYRQDPGLGLRLIYFSYDVKMKEKGDIPEGYSVSREKKERFSLILESASTNQTSMYLCASAEGVRTEAFFGQGTRLTVV.

Only one count was recorded for this clone. The J gene is TRBJ2-7, the V gene TRBV5-1; tentative D call: TRBD2 (5 bases). There are 11 residues in the CDR3. CDR1 SGHRS and CDR2 YFSETQ come from the germline V gene. Trimming removed 5 bases from V and 2 bases from J, with 5 bases in between. In DNA form, the CDR3 reads TGCGCCAGCAGGGAGGCCTACGAGCAGTACTTC. Translating gives CASREAYEQYF.

J is TRBJ1-4 and V is TRBV5-1; D may be TRBD1 (6 bases). In germline, CDR1 is SGHRS, CDR2 YFSETQ. The CDR3 has 16 residues. V gave up 0 bases and J gave up 0 bases, with 9 bases separating them. The CDR3 here is CASSLVQGSTNEKLFF. The CDR3 nucleotides are TGCGCCAGCAGCTTGGTCCAGGGGTCAACTAATGAAAAACTGTTTTTT.

This chain connects TRBV4-3 to TRBJ1-2; 7 bases agree with TRBD1. Germline CDR1 is LGHNA and CDR2 is YSLEER. The junction had 11 bases not matched to a gene; V was cut back by 2 bases and J by 5 bases. The CDR3 is 16 residues long. The CDR3 DNA sequence: TGCGCCAGCAGCCAACATTATCGGACAGGTCCATATGGCTACACCTTC. Amino acid sequence: CASSQHYRTGPYGYTF.

The chain couples TRBV28 to TRBJ2-4; 9 bases align to TRBD1. The germline gives CDR1 MDHEN, CDR2 SYDVKM. This CDR3 region has 15 residues. With 6 bases clipped from V and 2 bases from J, the junction kept 5 bases outside the gene matches. CDR3 in amino acids: CASSSGQGPKNIQYF. The CDR3 DNA sequence: TGTGCCAGCAGCTCCGGACAGGGGCCCAAAAACATTCAGTACTTC. The variable domain in full, completed from reference TRBV28 and TRBJ2-4, reads DVKVTQSSRYLVKRTGEKVFLECVQDMDHENMFWYRQDPGLGLRLIYFSYDVKMKEKGDIPEGYSVSREKKERFSLILESASTNQTSMYLCASSSGQGPKNIQYFGAGTRLSVL.

To note about this clone: Here the CDR3 omits its conserved ending phenylalanine or tryptophan, so a read error is the likely source. This sequence joins TRBV19 and TRBJ1-4; possibly TRBD1 for D (5 bases). Germline V gene sequence: CDR1 LNHDA, CDR2 SQIVND (reference sequence). Trimming stripped 4 bases from V and 6 bases from J, with 15 bases between. The CDR3 loop spans 15 amino acids. DNA for the CDR3: TGTGCCAGTAGTAATCGGGGGTACGCTTATGAAAAACTGTTTTGT. It translates to CASSNRGYAYEKLFC.

This CDR3 reads CASSLVRFGRGAGGPEAFF. CDR3 sequence (DNA): TGTGCCAGCAGCTTAGTTAGGTTTGGTCGGGGGGCGGGCGGCCCTGAAGCTTTCTTT. The chain uses TRBV11-2 and TRBJ1-1; tentative D call: TRBD1 (6 bases). The CDR3 is 19 amino acids. V dropped 1 base and J dropped 6 bases, with 27 bases sitting between them. Germline V gene data show CDR1 as SGHAT and CDR2 as FQNNGV. Filled out from reference TRBV11-2 and TRBJ1-1, the complete variable domain reads EAGVAQSPRYKIIEKRQSVAFWCNPISGHATLYWYQQILGQGPKLLIQFQNNGVVDDSQLPKDRFSAERLKGVDSTLKIQPAKLEDSAVYLCASSLVRFGRGAGGPEAFFGQGTRLTVV.